This is a list of T cell receptor beta chains from one sample in a study of blood T cells in healthy people across ages. TCRdb processed the 5' RACE reads anew with MiXCR; each CDR3 protein has one entry. The repertoire holds 1.5 million to 1.9 million distinct CDR3 sequences, with about 42% as singletons. Sample: blood. These receptors originate from a woman aged 18 to 35 in good health. The CDR3 runs from the conserved cysteine through the conserved F or W. Fields, in order: V gene, D gene, J gene, clone size, CDR3 DNA, CDR3 protein. The D gene is left open where the match is weak. Clone size appears in some rows only: once, few, many, or a class for an expanded clone.

>TRBV20-1|TRBD1|TRBJ1-5|NA
TGCAGTGCTACGGGACAGCGCAATCAGCCCCAGCATTTT
CSATGQRNQPQHF
>TRBV7-3|NA|TRBJ2-3|NA
TGTGCCAGCAGCATCGGACCAGCGGGCACGGCAGATAGGCAGTATTTT
CASSIGPAGTADRQYF
>TRBV7-9|TRBD1|TRBJ1-1|many
TGTGCCAGCACAGGGGGCGTGAACACTGAAGCTTTCTTT
CASTGGVNTEAFF
>TRBV27|TRBD1|TRBJ1-2|NA
TGTGCCACCAAAAGACAGGGGGTTAATGGCTACACCTTC
CATKRQGVNGYTF
>TRBV4-3|NA|TRBJ1-4|few
TGCGCCAGCAGCCAGTTATTGGGAGGGGAAAAACTGTTTTTT
CASSQLLGGEKLFF
>TRBV24-1|TRBD1|TRBJ2-1|few
TGTGCCACCAGTTCCAGGGGGACAAGCTCCTACAATGAGCAGTTCTTC
CATSSRGTSSYNEQFF
>TRBV6-1|TRBD1|TRBJ2-3|NA
TGTGCCAGCATGAGGGGACAGGGGGACACAGATACGCAGTATTTT
CASMRGQGDTDTQYF
>TRBV10-3|NA|TRBJ2-1|few
TGTGCCATCTCAACACGCGAGGGACCTTCCTACAATGAGCAGTTCTTC
CAISTREGPSYNEQFF
>TRBV7-9|NA|TRBJ1-2|NA
TGTGCCAGCAGCTTAGCGTTTGGGCGGTACTATGGCTACACCTTC
CASSLAFGRYYGYTF
>TRBV7-2|TRBD2|TRBJ2-2|NA
TGTGCCAGCAGCTTGAATTCCGGGACTAGCGTTCAGTTTTTT
CASSLNSGTSVQFF
>TRBV5-1|TRBD2|TRBJ2-7|NA
TGCGCCAGCAGACTAAACCTCAAACCGGGACTAGTGGCCAATGAGCAGTACTTC
CASRLNLKPGLVANEQYF
>TRBV12-3/TRBV12-4|NA|TRBJ2-7|NA
TGTGCCAGCAGTTTCTTCGGACCTTCCTACGAGCAGTACTTC
CASSFFGPSYEQYF
>TRBV12-3/TRBV12-4|NA|TRBJ1-2|few
TGTGCCAGCAGTTTAGCGCTCCTCCCAGGGCCTAACTATGGCTACACCTTC
CASSLALLPGPNYGYTF
>TRBV7-2|NA|TRBJ1-5|NA
TGTGCCAGCAGCTCGGACAGCCCCTATAGCAATCAGCCCCAGCATTTT
CASSSDSPYSNQPQHF
>TRBV27|NA|TRBJ2-7|few
TGTGCCAGCGCCATGACGAGTATCTACGAGCAGTACTTC
CASAMTSIYEQYF
>TRBV20-1|NA|TRBJ2-5|NA
TGCAGTGCTAGAGACCCCCTCAGACTAGAACAAGAGACCCAGTACTTC
CSARDPLRLEQETQYF
>TRBV7-9|TRBD1|TRBJ2-7|once
TGTGCCAGCAGCCTCACAGGGGCTAGCTCCTACGAGCAGTACTTC
CASSLTGASSYEQYF
>TRBV2|NA|TRBJ1-2|NA
TGTGCCAGCAGTGAAGCGTTGTCCGGCTACACCTTC
CASSEALSGYTF
>TRBV28|NA|TRBJ2-7|NA
TGTGCCAGCAGAAGACGCCAGGGGAGCTCCTACGAGCAGTACTTC
CASRRRQGSSYEQYF
>TRBV6-6|NA|TRBJ2-5|NA
TGTGCCAGCATCCTGACAGGCCAGCAAGAGACCCAGTACTTC
CASILTGQQETQYF
>TRBV10-1|NA|TRBJ2-1|NA
TGCGCCAGCAGTGGTGAGACTAGTTACAATGAGCAGTTCTTC
CASSGETSYNEQFF
>TRBV6-5|TRBD1|TRBJ1-1|NA
TGTGCCAGCAGTTACTCGAACAGGGGGGGGAATATGAACACTGAAGCTTTCTTT
CASSYSNRGGNMNTEAFF
>TRBV28|NA|TRBJ2-7|NA
TGTGCCAGCAGGCTAGGGAACTCCTACGAGCAGTACTTC
CASRLGNSYEQYF
>TRBV6-4|TRBD2|TRBJ2-3|many
TGTGCCAGCAGTGACTCACTAGCGGGAGCAGATACGCAGTATTTT
CASSDSLAGADTQYF
>TRBV11-2|NA|TRBJ1-1|NA
TGTGCCAGCACCCCCGATGCGGGCCACACTGAAGCTTTCTTT
CASTPDAGHTEAFF
>TRBV4-2|NA|TRBJ2-5|NA
TGTGCCAGCAGCCAGGGCGGGGTACGCCAAGAGACCCAGTACTTC
CASSQGGVRQETQYF
>TRBV6-2/TRBV6-3|NA|TRBJ1-4|few
TGTGCCAGCACCGATTTTGAAAAACTGTTTTTT
CASTDFEKLFF
>TRBV9|NA|TRBJ2-3|NA
TGTGCCAGCAGCCTCTCGGGACTTCACGTAGATACGCAGTATTTT
CASSLSGLHVDTQYF
>TRBV7-8|TRBD2|TRBJ2-3|few
TGTGCCAGCAGCTTACACTGGACTAGCGGGAGTTCAGATACGCAGTATTTT
CASSLHWTSGSSDTQYF
>TRBV24-1|NA|TRBJ2-2|NA
TGTGCCACCAGTGATTCAAAAACGGACAGGAACACCGGGGAGCTGTTTTTT
CATSDSKTDRNTGELFF
>TRBV6-6|TRBD1|TRBJ1-1|NA
TGTGCCAGCAGTCGCATACCGGGACAGGGGAACACTGAAGCTTTCTTT
CASSRIPGQGNTEAFF
>TRBV7-2|NA|TRBJ2-3|few
TGTGCCAGCAGGCCTACTAGGGTTAGCACAGATACGCAGTATTTT
CASRPTRVSTDTQYF
>TRBV6-6|NA|TRBJ2-1|few
TGTGCCAGCAATGGGGGCTCCTCCTACAATGAGCAGTTCTTC
CASNGGSSYNEQFF
>TRBV12-3/TRBV12-4|TRBD2|TRBJ2-1|NA
TGTGCCAGCTTTCCACTAGCGGGGGGGCCTCATGAGCAGTTCTTC
CASFPLAGGPHEQFF
>TRBV2|NA|TRBJ1-1|NA
TGTGCCAGCAGTGAAAGGGAGATCATGAACACTGAAGCTTTCTTT
CASSEREIMNTEAFF
>TRBV12-3/TRBV12-4|NA|TRBJ1-1|NA
TGTGCCAACAGCCGACCATACACTGAAGCTTTCTTT
CANSRPYTEAFF
>TRBV2|NA|TRBJ2-1|NA
TGTGCCAGCGGGGGAGGACCATACAATGAGCAGTTCTTC
CASGGGPYNEQFF
>TRBV5-5|NA|TRBJ1-5|NA
TGTGCCAGCAACGATCAGCCCCAGCATTTT
CASNDQPQHF
>TRBV12-5|TRBD2|TRBJ2-3|NA
TGTGCTAGTGGGCAGGGACTAGCGGGACCAACAGATACGCAGTATTTT
CASGQGLAGPTDTQYF
>TRBV28|TRBD2|TRBJ2-7|few
TGTGCCAGCAGAAGACTAGCGGGAAGATACGAGCAGTACTTC
CASRRLAGRYEQYF
>TRBV6-2/TRBV6-3|NA|TRBJ1-5|few
TGTGCCAGCAGTTACCCGCAGGGGACCAGAAGACAGCCCCAGCATTTT
CASSYPQGTRRQPQHF
>TRBV4-3|NA|TRBJ2-3|many
TGTGCCAGCAGCCAAGACTCCACAGATACGCAGTATTTT
CASSQDSTDTQYF
>TRBV7-8|NA|TRBJ2-7|NA
TGTGCCAGCAGCTCCCGGGACGGCTCCTACGAGCAGTACTTC
CASSSRDGSYEQYF
>TRBV10-3|NA|TRBJ1-2|many
TGTGCCATCCAACCCGGGACGGCTAACTATGGCTACACCTTC
CAIQPGTANYGYTF
>TRBV21-1|NA|TRBJ1-5|few
TGTGCCAGCAGCTCTCAAAATGGGACGAGCGGTTTGCGTAGCAATCAGCCCCAGCATTTT
CASSSQNGTSGLRSNQPQHF